This T cell receptor (beta chain) was observed in a study of response to subunit inactivated influenza vaccine (dated by TCRdb to the late 2010s). As for the study more broadly: To follow how T cells responded to a trivalent subunit inactivated influenza vaccine, the researchers relied on deep quantitative profiling of the T cell receptor repertoire.

Results the study describes overall, beyond this receptor: It was suggested by the authors that each seasonal influenza vaccination may recruit only a limited number of new T cells.

About this clonotype itself: Its recognized antigen is unknown. No clone much larger than this one lies a single base away; base qualities are absent.

Library preparation used RT-PCR. Sequenced using an Illumina HiSeq 2500. The public reads were reanalyzed by TCRdb: fastp trimming at Q25, MiXCR alignment, in-frame beta chains only. Every entry covers one CDR3 protein and lists the most common genes and DNA from its rows. A total of about 540,000 distinct CDR3 sequences appear in this sample, around 21% of them only once. Approximately 3% of the sample belongs to the ten largest clones. These data are also associated with another study on T cells expressing NK-cell markers. The second study reports: TCR beta cDNA libraries were made by 5'RACE template switching that added a universal primer site and unique molecular identifiers. Three sorted T-cell subsets (CD3+CD56+NKG2C+, CD3+CD56+NKG2C- and CD3+CD56-NKG2C+) from fewer than 10 donors had their TCR beta-chain repertoires profiled. Among the eight sequenced donors, only one was HCMV-seronegative, while the other seven were HCMV-seropositive. To restrict sorting to alphabetaTCR-expressing T cells, an anti-gammadeltaTCR antibody was added in several experiments. In over 5 donors, the dominant CD3+CD56+NKG2C+ clonotypes were among the top 10 CD8+ clonotypes and accounted for about 1.0-7.5% of CD8+ T cells. Those dominant clonotypes were again the most abundant among CD3+CD56-NKG2C+ cells in a handful of donors, at about 28.3-65%. Whether the expanded NKG2C-expressing T cell clones were specific for HCMV antigens was left unclear. The eight sequenced donors were randomly selected healthy volunteers, three men and five women. To determine HCMV serostatus, a commercial ELISA kit was used to detect HCMV-specific IgG in serum. Ficoll density gradient centrifugation was used to isolate peripheral blood mononuclear cells from blood. Using Miltenyi isolation kits, CD4+ and CD8+ T cells were isolated from PBMC through magnetic immunoseparation. Synthesis of cDNA was primed from the TCR beta constant segment and was followed by two consecutive PCR amplification steps. The libraries were sequenced on Illumina HiSeq 2000/2500, MiSeq or NextSeq, producing 2 x 150 bp reads. MIGEC was used to demultiplex reads and group the reads by UMI, and MiTCR was used to assemble and quantify clonotypes. To exclude erroneous sequences, any TCR cDNA sequence not supported by at least two reads was discarded. Downstream repertoire analysis used the tcR package, and clonotypes were matched across fractions by CDR3 nucleotide sequence plus V segment. Antigen specificity was annotated against VDJdb with VDJmatch, allowing one amino acid substitution in CDR3.

The sample consisted of CD4+ T cells sorted from PBMCs, taken roughly 12 days after vaccination. This TCR derives from a man in his fifties who received an inactivated influenza vaccine. Donor details come from another sample of the same person, matched by shared clones.

The bases read TGTGCCATCAGTGATGGCGGGGGGGCCAAAAACATTCAGTACTTC. Its protein is CAISDGGGAKNIQYF. The rearranged segments are TRBV10-3 and TRBJ2-4, with TRBD2 matching 8 junction bases. Based on the germline V gene, the CDR1 and CDR2 sequences are ENHRY and SYGVKD. The germline V end is reduced by 3 bases and the J end by 1 base; junction bases left unmatched: 2. The CDR3 numbers 15 residues from cysteine through phenylalanine. The read is trimmed to its CDR3 DNA, 45 bases read in frame from base 1.